The clone carrying this TCR beta chain appeared once. The sample is drawn from a study of blood T cell repertoires in COVID-19. Germline V gene data show CDR1 as MNHEY and CDR2 as SVGAGI. This CDR3 comprises 14 residues. The J segment lost 5 bases and the V segment lost 8 bases, leaving 7 bases of the junction unmatched. In the original workflow: The assay estimated nucleated cells by amplifying reference gene primers. Measured with immunoSEQ multiplex PCR; TCRdb has only the in-frame clones, and not every one. The V and J calls and the clone size are those of that table, but D and trimming were determined from the DNA. The repertoire includes some 130,000 clones, roughly nine tenths of them detected once, and roughly 4.5% sits in the top ten.

The rearrangement joins TRBV6-5 to TRBJ2-1; 9 nucleotides match TRBD2. This clonotype was sampled from a man in his fifties or sixties with COVID-19, enrolled during active disease. The material sequenced was peripheral blood. CDR3 region: CASLPAGGNNEQFF. The DNA of the CDR3 is TGTGCCAGCCTACCGGCGGGAGGGAACAATGAGCAGTTCTTC.